The rows below give T cell receptor beta chains drawn from one sample of a study of Ad26.COV2.S vaccination and SARS-CoV-2 variants. This table comes from immunoSEQ multiplex PCR, and its TCRdb copy is limited to in-frame clones, with some not included. The table includes 410,000 or so clones, 90% detected once. The specimen comprised peripheral blood, sampled in a trial of Ad26.COV2.S vaccine versus placebo. Every receptor here comes from a person aged 18 to 65 who received the Ad26.COV2.S COVID-19 vaccine or a placebo. CDR3s leave out the opening cysteine and the closing phenylalanine or tryptophan. Each record gives: V gene, J gene, clone size, CDR3 protein. Clone size appears in some rows only: once, few, many, or a class for an expanded clone.

>TRBV5-1|TRBJ2-5|-
ASSLMNTPQETQY
>TRBV11-1|TRBJ1-1|once
ASSPRDRAYTEAF
>TRBV5-8|TRBJ2-5|-
ASSPATVLQETQY
>TRBV5-1|TRBJ1-4|-
ASSPDSEKLF
>TRBV10-1|TRBJ2-1|-
ASSEEQGYNEQF
>TRBV28|TRBJ2-5|-
ASRPLPGLAGGETQY
>TRBV5-1|TRBJ2-5|-
ASSLGENQETQY
>TRBV19|TRBJ2-2|-
ASSSLRAGELF
>TRBV3-1/TRBV3-2|TRBJ1-1|-
ASSPRQGWDTEAF
>TRBV3-1/TRBV3-2|TRBJ2-3|-
ASSLAGGSTDTQY
>TRBV6-5|TRBJ2-2|once
ASTLDRQTTGELF
>TRBV6-5|TRBJ2-1|-
ASSYGAHTNEQF
>TRBV9|TRBJ2-4|-
ASSPRPAGDNIQY
>TRBV27|TRBJ1-5|-
ASSPLTENQPQH
>TRBV6-2/TRBV6-3|TRBJ2-1|-
ASSLPQVRKEQF
>TRBV6-6|TRBJ1-1|-
ASSYFGNTEAF
>TRBV7-9|TRBJ2-1|-
ASSHNWDPQF
>TRBV3-1/TRBV3-2|TRBJ2-1|-
ASSQGGNSNEQF
>TRBV3-1/TRBV3-2|TRBJ1-2|-
ASSLRDVTNYGYT
>TRBV7-8|TRBJ2-4|-
ASGLTETKNIQY
>TRBV7-9|TRBJ1-2|-
ASSREPGQGGGYT
>TRBV12-3/TRBV12-4|TRBJ1-2|-
ASSLSLSYGYT
>TRBV15|TRBJ1-1|-
ATSRDSGQDTEAF
>TRBV7-9|TRBJ2-1|-
ASSLGVGYEQF
>TRBV19|TRBJ2-1|-
ASSISGGSYNEQF
>TRBV7-3|TRBJ1-2|-
ASSLGGNYGYT
>TRBV7-2|TRBJ2-2|-
ASSLGPHGTGELF
>TRBV5-1|TRBJ2-5|-
ASSLTGRQETQY
>TRBV3-1/TRBV3-2|TRBJ2-7|-
ASSQLARREIEQY
>TRBV30|TRBJ2-4|once
AWSQGGTKNIQY
>TRBV4-2|TRBJ2-7|-
ASSQGLGARDYEQY
>TRBV6-6|TRBJ1-5|-
ASSPGAVGQPQH
>TRBV5-4|TRBJ2-3|-
ASSGTGTDTQY
>TRBV5-4|TRBJ1-1|few
ASSLVAKPEAF
>TRBV4-1|TRBJ1-5|-
ASSQDLERFNQPQH
>TRBV28|TRBJ2-7|-
ASSLHGTGINQEQY
>TRBV9|TRBJ2-7|-
ASSVVTGGEQY
>TRBV30|TRBJ2-1|once
AWSIGTYDNEQF
>TRBV19|TRBJ2-3|-
ASTNRGDTDTQY
>TRBV18|TRBJ2-7|-
ASSPPTGQVPVYEQY
>TRBV11-2|TRBJ1-1|-
ASSSPRGLNTEAF
>TRBV6-6|TRBJ2-7|-
ASSSPPYDEQY
>TRBV28|TRBJ1-6|once
ASTTGPSPLH
>TRBV6-5|TRBJ1-4|-
ASRTRTATNEKLF
>TRBV7-2|TRBJ2-7|-
ASSPYVGEFYEQY
>TRBV19|TRBJ1-1|-
ASSTDTTDMNTEAF
>TRBV18|TRBJ1-5|-
ASSPGALQPQH
>TRBV13|TRBJ2-7|-
ASSDRGTTYEQY
>TRBV18|TRBJ1-5|-
ASSPEGSGNQPQH
>TRBV5-1|TRBJ2-5|-
ASSSTLAGRGQETQY
>TRBV15|TRBJ2-1|once
ATTLGPSDEQF
>TRBV19|TRBJ1-1|-
ASSTPAGNTEAF
>TRBV19|TRBJ2-2|few
ASSKEAGGYIPGELF
>TRBV5-4|TRBJ2-5|-
ASSQPGTGQETQY
>TRBV3-1/TRBV3-2|TRBJ2-2|-
ASSQVPFGLAETGELF